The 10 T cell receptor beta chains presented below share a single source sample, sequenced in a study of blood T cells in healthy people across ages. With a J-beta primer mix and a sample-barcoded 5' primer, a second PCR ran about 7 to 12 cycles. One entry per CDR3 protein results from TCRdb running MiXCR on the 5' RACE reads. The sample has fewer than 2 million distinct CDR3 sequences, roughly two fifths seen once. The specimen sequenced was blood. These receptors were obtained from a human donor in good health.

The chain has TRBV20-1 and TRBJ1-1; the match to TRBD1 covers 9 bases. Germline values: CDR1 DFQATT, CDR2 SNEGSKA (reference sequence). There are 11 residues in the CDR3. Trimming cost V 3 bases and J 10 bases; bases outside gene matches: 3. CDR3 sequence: CSASTGGLAFF. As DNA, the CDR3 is TGCAGTGCTAGCACAGGGGGCTTAGCTTTCTTT.

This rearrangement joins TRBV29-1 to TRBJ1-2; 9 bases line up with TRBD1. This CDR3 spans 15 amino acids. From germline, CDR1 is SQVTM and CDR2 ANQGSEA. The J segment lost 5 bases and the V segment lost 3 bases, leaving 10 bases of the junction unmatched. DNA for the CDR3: TGCAGCGTTGAGGAGACACAGGGGGCTGGGTATGGCTACACCTTC. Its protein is CSVEETQGAGYGYTF.

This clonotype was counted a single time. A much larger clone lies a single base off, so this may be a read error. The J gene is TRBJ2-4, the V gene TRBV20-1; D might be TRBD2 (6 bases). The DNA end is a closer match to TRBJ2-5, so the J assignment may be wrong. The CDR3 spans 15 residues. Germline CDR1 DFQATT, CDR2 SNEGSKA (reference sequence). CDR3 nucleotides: TGCAGTGCCCACCAGTGGGGGGAAGGTCGAGAGACCCAGTACTTC. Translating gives CSAHQWGEGRETQYF.

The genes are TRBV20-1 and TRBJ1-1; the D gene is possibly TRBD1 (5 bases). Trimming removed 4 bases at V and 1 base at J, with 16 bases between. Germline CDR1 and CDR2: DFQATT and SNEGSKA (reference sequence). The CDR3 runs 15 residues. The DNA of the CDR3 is TGCAGTGCTATGCATCTGACAGAAACGAACACTGAAGCTTTCTTT. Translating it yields CSAMHLTETNTEAFF.

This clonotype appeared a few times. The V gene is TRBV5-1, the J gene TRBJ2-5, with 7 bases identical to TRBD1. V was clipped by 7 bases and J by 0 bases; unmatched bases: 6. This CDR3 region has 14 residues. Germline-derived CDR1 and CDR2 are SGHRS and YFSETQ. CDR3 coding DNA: TGCGCCAGCCGGCACGGGACAGACCAAGAGACCCAGTACTTC. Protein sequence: CASRHGTDQETQYF.

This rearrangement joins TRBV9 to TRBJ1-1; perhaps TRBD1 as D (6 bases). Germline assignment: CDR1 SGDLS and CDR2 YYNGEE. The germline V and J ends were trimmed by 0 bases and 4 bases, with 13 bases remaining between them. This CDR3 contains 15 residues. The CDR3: CASSVEPTGRTEAFF. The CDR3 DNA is TGTGCCAGCAGCGTAGAGCCGACAGGCCGCACTGAAGCTTTCTTT. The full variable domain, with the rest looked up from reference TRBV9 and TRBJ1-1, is DSGVTQTPKHLITATGQRVTLRCSPRSGDLSVYWYQQSLDQGLQFLIQYYNGEERAKGNILERFSAQQFPDLHSELNLSSLELGDSALYFCASSVEPTGRTEAFFGQGTRLTVV.

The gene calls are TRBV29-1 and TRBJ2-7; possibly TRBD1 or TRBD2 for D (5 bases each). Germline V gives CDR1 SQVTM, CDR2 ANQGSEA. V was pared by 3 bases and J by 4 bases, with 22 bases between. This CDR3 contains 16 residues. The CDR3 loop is CSVDPLLRGEGYEQYF. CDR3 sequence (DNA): TGCAGCGTTGACCCTTTGCTCCGGGGCGAGGGTTACGAGCAGTACTTC.

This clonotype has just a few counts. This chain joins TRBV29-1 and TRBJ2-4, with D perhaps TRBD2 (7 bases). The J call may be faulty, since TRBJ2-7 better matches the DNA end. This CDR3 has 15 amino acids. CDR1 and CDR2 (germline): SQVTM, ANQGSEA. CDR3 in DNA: TGCAGCGTCGGGGGGCAGGGAGGCCAAATCTACGAGCAGTACTTC. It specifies CSVGGQGGQIYEQYF.

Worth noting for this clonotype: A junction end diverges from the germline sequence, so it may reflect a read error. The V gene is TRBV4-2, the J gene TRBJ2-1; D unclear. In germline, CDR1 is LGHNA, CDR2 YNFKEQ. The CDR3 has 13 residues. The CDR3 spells CASSPRASDERFF. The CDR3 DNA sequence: TGTGCCAGCAGTCCAAGGGCATCCGATGAGCGGTTCTTC.

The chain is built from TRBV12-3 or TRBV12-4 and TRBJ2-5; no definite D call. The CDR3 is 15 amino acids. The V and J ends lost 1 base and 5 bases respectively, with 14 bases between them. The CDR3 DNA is TGTGCCAGCAGTTTAGAGGCTCCCCGGAGTGAGACCCAGTACTTC. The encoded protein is CASSLEAPRSETQYF.